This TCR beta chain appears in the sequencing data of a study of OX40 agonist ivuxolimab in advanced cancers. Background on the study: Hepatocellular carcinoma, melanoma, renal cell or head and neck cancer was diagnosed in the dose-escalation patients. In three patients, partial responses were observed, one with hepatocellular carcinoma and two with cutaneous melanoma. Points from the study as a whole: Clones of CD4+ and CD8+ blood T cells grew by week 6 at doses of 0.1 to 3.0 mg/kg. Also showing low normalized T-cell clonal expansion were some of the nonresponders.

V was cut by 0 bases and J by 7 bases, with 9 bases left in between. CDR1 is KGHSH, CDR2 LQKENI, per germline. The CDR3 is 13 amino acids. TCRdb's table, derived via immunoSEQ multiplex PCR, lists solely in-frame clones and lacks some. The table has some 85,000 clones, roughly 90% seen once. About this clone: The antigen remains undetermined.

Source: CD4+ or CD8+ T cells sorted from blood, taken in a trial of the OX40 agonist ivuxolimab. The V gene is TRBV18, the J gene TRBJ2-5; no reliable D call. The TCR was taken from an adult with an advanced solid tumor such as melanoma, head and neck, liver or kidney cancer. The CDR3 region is CASSPPTVGTQYF. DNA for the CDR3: TGTGCCAGCTCACCACCTACGGTGGGGACCCAGTACTTC.